A single sample is the source of the 13 T cell receptor beta chains below, sequenced in a study of technical replicates of blood from a handful of donors. The assay was immunoSEQ multiplex PCR, and TCRdb's table has in-frame clones only and misses some. Of about 97,000 clones listed, around 96% are singletons. The source material was T cells isolated from PBMCs. Source of these receptors: a human donor in good health.

V gene TRBV10-3 combines with J gene TRBJ1-4; TRBD1 matches at 8 bases. The V gene's germline CDR1 is ENHRY and CDR2 SYGVKD. V lost 4 bases and J lost 5; bases outside the gene matches: 6. The CDR3 loop spans 15 amino acids. CDR3 loop: CAISASGGANEKLFF. The DNA for the CDR3 is TGTGCCATCAGTGCGTCAGGGGGCGCGAATGAAAAACTGTTTTTT.

The V call is TRBV27, the J call TRBJ2-3; D perhaps matches TRBD1 (8 bases). The CDR3 length is 14 residues. Germline V CDR1 and CDR2: MNHEY, SMNVEV (reference sequence). The V end lost 7 bases, the J end lost 3 bases, and 14 bases lay between the germline ends. The CDR3 bases are TGTGCCAGCATGAACAGGGGGGGGACAGATACGCAGTATTTT. It translates to CASMNRGGTDTQYF.

V gene TRBV5-1 combines with J gene TRBJ2-5; 8 nucleotides match TRBD1. V gave up 4 bases and J gave up 4 bases; unmatched junction bases: 9. Germline V gives CDR1 SGHRS, CDR2 YFSETQ. The CDR3 runs 15 residues. CDR3 region: CASSPPGQVRETQYF. The CDR3 DNA reads as TGCGCCAGCAGCCCACCGGGACAGGTAAGAGAGACCCAGTACTTC.

V usage is TRBV27 and J usage is TRBJ1-2; the match to TRBD1 covers 7 bases. Germline loops: CDR1 MNHEY, CDR2 SMNVEV (reference sequence). The trim removed 3 bases at V and 7 bases at J, leaving 5 bases unmatched. The CDR3 length is 13 residues. CDR3 sequence: CASSFSGGTGYTF. Here the CDR3 DNA reads TGTGCCAGCAGTTTTTCAGGGGGTACTGGCTACACCTTC.

Only one count was recorded for this clone. V gene TRBV15 combines with J gene TRBJ2-1, with D maybe TRBD1 (7 bases). Germline CDR1 is LNHNV and CDR2 is YYDKDF (reference sequence). Trimming took 3 bases from V and 4 from J, leaving 16 bases between them. The CDR3 runs 16 residues. The CDR3 DNA reads TGTGCCACCAGCAGGGAGGGGGCTCCCCTTTACAATGAGCAGTTCTTC. Protein sequence: CATSREGAPLYNEQFF.

The chain has TRBV7-2 and TRBJ2-5; 10 bases are shared with TRBD2. V gave up 2 bases and J gave up 4 bases; unmatched junction bases: 7. The CDR3 loop spans 16 amino acids. CDR1 and CDR2 from the germline V gene are SGHTA and FQGNSA. This chain's CDR3 is CASSLLAGVDIETQYF. CDR3 coding DNA: TGTGCCAGCAGCTTACTAGCGGGAGTCGATATAGAGACCCAGTACTTC.

The rearrangement uses TRBV4-3 and TRBJ1-2; D not certain. Trimming cost V 4 bases and J 8 bases, with 23 bases left between them. The CDR3 has 16 residues. In germline, CDR1 is LGHNA, CDR2 YSLEER. CDR3 DNA: TGCGCCAGCAGCCCCCAGGCCATCGGGGAATTGTTGGGCTACACCTTC. It codes for CASSPQAIGELLGYTF.

The V and J genes are TRBV7-9 and TRBJ2-7; 7 bases align to TRBD2. The ends lost 4 bases at V and 2 bases at J; junction bases unmatched: 17. This CDR3 contains 18 residues. Per germline, CDR1 SEHNR and CDR2 FQNEAQ (reference sequence). CDR3 in amino acids: CASSSKPSGLNEPYEQYF. CDR3 DNA: TGTGCCAGCAGCTCGAAACCTAGCGGACTAAACGAACCCTACGAGCAGTACTTC.

The genes are TRBV30 and TRBJ2-7; weak D call: TRBD2 (6 bases). Germline-derived CDR1 and CDR2 are GTSNPN and SVGIG (reference sequence). There are 11 residues in the CDR3. The V end lost 5 bases, the J end lost 6 bases, and 11 bases lay between the germline ends. The CDR3 DNA follows: TGTGCCTGGTCCGGGGGAGGCGAGCAGTACTTC. This translates into CAWSGGGEQYF.

The chain uses TRBV7-2 and TRBJ2-5; 7 positions match TRBD1. Germline V gene lookup returns CDR1 SGHTA and CDR2 FQGNSA. The CDR3 length is 14 residues. The trim removed 2 bases at V and 6 bases at J, leaving 6 bases unmatched. The CDR3 spells CASSLWRQGQTQYF. The CDR3 nucleotides are TGTGCCAGCAGCTTATGGCGACAGGGCCAGACCCAGTACTTC.

Only one count was recorded for this clone. The J gene is TRBJ2-1, the V gene TRBV28, with a tentative D call TRBD2 (7 bases). V lost 2 bases and J lost 6, with 11 bases in between. The CDR3 totals 14 residues. Germline V CDR1 and CDR2: MDHEN, SYDVKM. The CDR3 protein is CASSLGGALNEQFF. The CDR3 DNA reads TGTGCCAGCAGTTTAGGGGGGGCCCTCAATGAGCAGTTCTTC.

This chain uses TRBV6-5 with TRBJ1-1; 8 bases line up with TRBD1. The CDR3 runs to 13 residues. Looked up from germline, CDR1 is MNHEY and CDR2 is SVGAGI. Trimming removed 9 bases from V and 1 base from J; junction bases left unmatched: 4. The CDR3 loop reads CASRTGTNTEAFF. CDR3 in DNA: TGTGCCAGTCGGACAGGGACGAACACTGAAGCTTTCTTT.

V gene TRBV28 combines with J gene TRBJ2-2, with 7 bases fitting TRBD2. Trimming at V came to 3 bases and at J to 1 base, leaving 5 bases not matched to a gene. The length of the CDR3 is 16 residues. Germline V gene sequence: CDR1 MDHEN, CDR2 SYDVKM. The CDR3, as DNA: TGTGCCAGCAGTTTTATAGCGGGCCTGAACACCGGGGAGCTGTTTTTT. This translates into CASSFIAGLNTGELFF.